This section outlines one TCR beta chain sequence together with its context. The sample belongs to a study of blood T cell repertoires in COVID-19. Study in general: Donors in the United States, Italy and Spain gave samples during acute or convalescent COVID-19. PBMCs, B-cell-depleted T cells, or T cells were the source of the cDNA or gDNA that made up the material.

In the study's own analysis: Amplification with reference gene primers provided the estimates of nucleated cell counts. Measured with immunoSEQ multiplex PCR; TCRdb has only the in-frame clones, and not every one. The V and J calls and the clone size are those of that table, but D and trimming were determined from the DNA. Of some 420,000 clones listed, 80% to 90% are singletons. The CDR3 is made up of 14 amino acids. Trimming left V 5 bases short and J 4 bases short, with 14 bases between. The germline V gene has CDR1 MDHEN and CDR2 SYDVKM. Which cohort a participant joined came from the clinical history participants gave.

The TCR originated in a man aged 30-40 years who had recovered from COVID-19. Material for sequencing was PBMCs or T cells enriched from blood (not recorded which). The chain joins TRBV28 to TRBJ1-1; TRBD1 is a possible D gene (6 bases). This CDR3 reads CASSPGGRFTEAFF. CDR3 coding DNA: TGTGCCAGCAGTCCTGGGGGCAGGTTCACTGAAGCTTTCTTT.